This TCR beta chain was retrieved from a study of blood T cell repertoires in COVID-19. For the study at large: The United States, Italy and Spain provided the acute and convalescent COVID-19 samples. T cells, B-cell-depleted T cells, or PBMCs provided the cDNA or gDNA that served as material.

V shed 2 bases, J shed 0 bases, and the junction held 3 bases outside the gene matches. The CDR3 is 16 amino acids. Germline V gives CDR1 KGHDR, CDR2 SFDVKD. Authors' processing steps: Amplification of reference gene primers provided the estimated nucleated cell counts. Libraries were prepared by immunoSEQ multiplex PCR; TCRdb keeps only in-frame clonotypes and omits some of them. V, J and clone size are taken as reported in that table, and D and trimming were inferred from the DNA itself. The sample shows roughly 87,000 clones, about four fifths of them seen only once. The sequenced material came from peripheral blood. V usage is TRBV24-1 and J usage is TRBJ2-7; 10 bases map to TRBD1. The receptor comes from a woman aged 60-75 years with acute or convalescent COVID-19. In DNA, the CDR3 is TGTGCCACCAGTGATTCGGGACAGGGGAACTCCTACGAGCAGTACTTC. Amino acids: CATSDSGQGNSYEQYF.